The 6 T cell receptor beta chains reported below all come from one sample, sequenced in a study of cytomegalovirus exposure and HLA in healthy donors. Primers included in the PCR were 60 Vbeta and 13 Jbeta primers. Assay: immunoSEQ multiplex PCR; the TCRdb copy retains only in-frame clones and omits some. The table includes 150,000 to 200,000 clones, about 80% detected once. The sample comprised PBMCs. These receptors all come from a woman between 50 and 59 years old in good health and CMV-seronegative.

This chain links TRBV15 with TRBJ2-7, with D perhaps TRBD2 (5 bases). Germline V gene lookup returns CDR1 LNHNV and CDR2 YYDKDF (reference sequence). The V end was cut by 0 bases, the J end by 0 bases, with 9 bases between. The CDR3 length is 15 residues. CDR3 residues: CATSRDPGNSYEQYF. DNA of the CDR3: TGTGCCACCAGCAGAGATCCGGGGAACTCCTACGAGCAGTACTTC. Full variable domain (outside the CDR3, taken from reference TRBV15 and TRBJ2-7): DAMVIQNPRYQVTQFGKPVTLSCSQTLNHNVMYWYQQKSSQAPKLLFHYYDKDFNNEADTPDNFQSRRPNTSFCFLDIRSPGLGDTAMYLCATSRDPGNSYEQYFGPGTRLTVT.

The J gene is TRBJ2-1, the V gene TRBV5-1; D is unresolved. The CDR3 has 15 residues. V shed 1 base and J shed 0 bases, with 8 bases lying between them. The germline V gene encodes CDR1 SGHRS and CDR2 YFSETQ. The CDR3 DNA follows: TGCGCCAGCAGCTTGCTTACCGGCTCCTACAATGAGCAGTTCTTC. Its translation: CASSLLTGSYNEQFF.

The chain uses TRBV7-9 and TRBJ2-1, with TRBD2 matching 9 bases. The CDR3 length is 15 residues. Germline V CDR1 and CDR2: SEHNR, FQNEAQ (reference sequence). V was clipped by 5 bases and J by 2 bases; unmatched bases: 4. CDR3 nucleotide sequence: TGTGCCAGCAGCCCGATAGCGGGAGCCTACAATGAGCAGTTCTTC. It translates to CASSPIAGAYNEQFF.

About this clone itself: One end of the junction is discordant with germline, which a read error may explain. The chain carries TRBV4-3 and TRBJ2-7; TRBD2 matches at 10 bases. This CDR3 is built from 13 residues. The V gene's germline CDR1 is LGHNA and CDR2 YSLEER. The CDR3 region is CAGSLQRGGVQYF. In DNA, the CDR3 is TGCGCCGGCAGCTTACAGCGGGGGGGCGTGCAGTACTTC.

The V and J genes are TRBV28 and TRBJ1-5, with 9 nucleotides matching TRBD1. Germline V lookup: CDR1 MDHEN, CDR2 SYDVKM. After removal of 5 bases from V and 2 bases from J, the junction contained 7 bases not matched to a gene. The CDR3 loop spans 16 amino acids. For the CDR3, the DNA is TGTGCCAGCAGTAGAGGGGGACAGGGTCGCAATCAGCCCCAGCATTTT. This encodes CASSRGGQGRNQPQHF.

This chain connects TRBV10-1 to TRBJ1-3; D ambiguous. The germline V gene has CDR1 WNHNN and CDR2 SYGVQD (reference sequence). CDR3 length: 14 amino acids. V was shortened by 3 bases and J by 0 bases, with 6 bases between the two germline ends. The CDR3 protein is CASSEHSSGNTIYF. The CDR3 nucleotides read TGCGCCAGCAGTGAACACAGCTCTGGAAACACCATATATTTT.